Each of the 21 T cell receptor beta chains below was sequenced from the same sample in a study of blood T cell repertoires in COVID-19. Profiling relied on immunoSEQ multiplex PCR, and the TCRdb table lists in-frame clones only, not all of them. The profile shows over 85,000 clones, about nine tenths of them singletons. Input material: peripheral blood. Source of these receptors: a woman in her 50s with COVID-19, enrolled during active disease.

The chain links TRBV21-1 to TRBJ1-2; no DNA check was done on the table's D call, TRBD1. TRBV21-1 is marked as a pseudogene. CDR3 size: 15 residues. In nucleotides, the CDR3 is TGTGCCAGCAGCAGAGGCAGGGACAGGGCGAATGGCTACACCTTC. Translation: CASSRGRDRANGYTF.

CDR3 DNA: TGTGCCACCAGCAGCGGGGGTCCCGGGACAGGGTACGAGCAGTACTTC. This sequence encodes CATSSGGPGTGYEQYF. The chain has TRBV15 and TRBJ2-7; 9 bases are shared with TRBD1. Germline V gene lookup returns CDR1 LNHNV and CDR2 YYDKDF (reference sequence). This CDR3 has 16 amino acids. V lost 3 bases, J lost 4 bases, and 10 bases stayed unmatched. Full variable domain (rest looked up from reference TRBV15 and TRBJ2-7): DAMVIQNPRYQVTQFGKPVTLSCSQTLNHNVMYWYQQKSSQAPKLLFHYYDKDFNNEADTPDNFQSRRPNTSFCFLDIRSPGLGDTAMYLCATSSGGPGTGYEQYFGPGTRLTVT.

The V call is TRBV5-1, the J call TRBJ2-5; 7 nucleotides agree with TRBD2. The V gene's germline CDR1 is SGHRS and CDR2 YFSETQ. The CDR3 totals 14 residues. The V segment lost 2 bases and the J segment 9 bases; nucleotides outside the gene matches: 10. CDR3 protein: CASSLSGDGAAQYF. CDR3 DNA: TGCGCCAGCAGCTTAAGCGGGGATGGCGCGGCCCAGTACTTC.

The chain is built from TRBV11-2 and TRBJ1-2; tentatively, D is TRBD1 (5 bases). The germline V gene encodes CDR1 SGHAT and CDR2 FQNNGV. Trimming stripped 3 bases from V and 8 bases from J, with 19 bases between. CDR3 size: 15 residues. CDR3 residues: CASSLRRLGAEGYTF. The CDR3 bases are TGTGCCAGCAGCTTGCGACGGCTTGGGGCGGAGGGCTACACCTTC.

The chain combines TRBV5-4 with TRBJ2-4, with TRBD2 matching over 7 bases. The V and J ends lost 2 bases and 7 bases, in that order; junction bases with no gene match: 3. The germline gives CDR1 SGHNT, CDR2 YYREEE (reference sequence). The CDR3 loop spans 13 amino acids. In DNA, the CDR3 is TGTGCCAGCAGCTTCCGGGGGGAGAACATTCAGTACTTC. Translation gives CASSFRGENIQYF.

This clone was seen just once. V gene TRBV30 combines with J gene TRBJ1-2; maybe TRBD1 (5 bases). The CDR3 is made up of 15 amino acids. The germline CDR1 and CDR2 sequences are GTSNPN and SVGIG (reference sequence). V was cut by 0 bases and J by 6 bases, with 17 bases left in between. CDR3 DNA sequence: TGTGCCTGGAGTGTAGAAGCAGGGTCCTGGAATGGCTACACCTTC. Protein: CAWSVEAGSWNGYTF.

In nucleotides, the CDR3 is TGTGCCAGCAGAGACAGGGGGCGGACAGATACGCAGTATTTT. This codes for CASRDRGRTDTQYF. The gene calls are TRBV6-5 and TRBJ2-3; 10 nucleotides line up with TRBD1. Germline V lookup: CDR1 MNHEY, CDR2 SVGAGI. Trimming cost V 6 bases and J 3 bases; bases outside gene matches: 3. The CDR3 is 14 residues long.

This chain uses TRBV19 with TRBJ2-2, with a weak D call TRBD2 (6 bases). The germline gives CDR1 LNHDA, CDR2 SQIVND (reference sequence). This CDR3 region has 15 residues. V shed 0 bases and J shed 6 bases, with 11 bases lying between them. The CDR3 nucleotides read TGTGCCAGTAGTATAGATGGGTCGGGGGCCGGGGAGCTGTTTTTT. This gives the protein CASSIDGSGAGELFF. The full variable domain, in which reference TRBV19 and TRBJ2-2 provide the parts outside the CDR3, is DGGITQSPKYLFRKEGQNVTLSCEQNLNHDAMYWYRQDPGQGLRLIYYSQIVNDFQKGDIAEGYSVSREKKESFPLTVTSAQKNPTAFYLCASSIDGSGAGELFFGEGSRLTVL.

In DNA form, the CDR3 reads TGTGCCAGCAGTCCGCAGACAGGGCCCGGGGAGACCCAGTACTTC. Translation: CASSPQTGPGETQYF. The chain is built from TRBV27 and TRBJ2-5; 7 nucleotides agree with TRBD1. Germline trimming cut 5 bases from V and 5 bases from J; bases unmatched to any gene: 11. CDR3 size: 15 residues. From germline, CDR1 is MNHEY and CDR2 SMNVEV (reference sequence).

V usage is TRBV27 and J usage is TRBJ1-3; TRBD1 might be the D (6 bases). The CDR3 consists of 13 residues. The V end lost 6 bases, the J end lost 3 bases, and 9 bases lay between the germline ends. The germline V gene has CDR1 MNHEY and CDR2 SMNVEV (reference sequence). CDR3 sequence (DNA): TGTGCCAGCAGCTACAGGGATGGAAACACCATATATTTT. It codes for CASSYRDGNTIYF.

This clone was observed a handful of times. The CDR3 region has the DNA TGTGCCAGCAGTTACGGCCTGGACACCTCCTACGAGCAGTACTTC. It is translated as CASSYGLDTSYEQYF. The chain uses TRBV6-2 or TRBV6-3 and TRBJ2-7; D may be TRBD1 (5 bases). In germline, CDR1 is MNHEY, CDR2 SVGEGT. The length of the CDR3 is 15 residues. Deletions cut 2 bases from V and 0 bases from J, with 11 bases between.

This chain links TRBV19 with TRBJ1-5, with a tentative D call TRBD1 (6 bases). Germline-derived CDR1 and CDR2 are LNHDA and SQIVND (reference sequence). The length of the CDR3 is 14 residues. Trimming pared 11 bases from V and 1 base from J, leaving 15 bases between. The CDR3 spells CAGSGARSNQPQHF. CDR3 nucleotide sequence: TGTGCCGGCTCAGGGGCGAGAAGCAATCAGCCCCAGCATTTT.

The chain carries TRBV5-1 and TRBJ2-3, with a tentative D call TRBD2 (6 bases). The V gene lost 2 bases and the J gene lost 4 bases, with 20 bases spanning the gap. This CDR3 has 17 residues. Germline V gives CDR1 SGHRS, CDR2 YFSETQ. The CDR3 loop reads CASSLPTGLTTADTQYF. Here the CDR3 DNA reads TGCGCCAGCAGCTTACCCACGGGACTCACGACGGCAGATACGCAGTATTTT.

This rearrangement joins TRBV5-1 to TRBJ1-1; TRBD1 is a possible D gene (5 bases). Per the germline V gene, CDR1 is SGHRS and CDR2 is YFSETQ. The CDR3 extends over 13 amino acids. Trimming cost V 5 bases and J 1 base, with 9 bases left between them. Here the CDR3 reads CASRLTANTEAFF. CDR3 DNA: TGCGCCAGCAGGCTGACAGCGAACACTGAAGCTTTCTTT.

The chain employs TRBV10-3 and TRBJ1-1; D not resolved. The CDR3 contains 12 residues. The V gene's germline CDR1 is ENHRY and CDR2 SYGVKD. V was shortened by 3 bases and J by 5 bases, with 7 bases between the two germline ends. CDR3: CAISEGGTEAFF. In DNA form, the CDR3 reads TGTGCCATCAGTGAAGGAGGGACTGAAGCTTTCTTT.

CDR3 nucleotides: TGTGCCAGCAGCTTAGTCGCGGGCACCGGAGGCACTGAAGCTTTCTTT. Translating gives CASSLVAGTGGTEAFF. The J gene is TRBJ1-1, the V gene TRBV7-8; D not certain. Germline V gene data show CDR1 as SGHVS and CDR2 as FQNEAQ. The length of the CDR3 is 16 residues. Trimming stripped 1 base from V and 4 bases from J, with 16 bases between.

The V call is TRBV20-1, the J call TRBJ2-5; no clear D. Trimming pared 2 bases from V and 2 bases from J, leaving 3 bases between. This CDR3 spans 11 amino acids. The germline V gene has CDR1 DFQATT and CDR2 SNEGSKA (reference sequence). The CDR3 bases are TGCAGTGCTAGACCACAAGAGACCCAGTACTTC. The encoded protein is CSARPQETQYF.

The chain couples TRBV11-3 to TRBJ1-1, with TRBD1 matching 8 bases. Trimming at V came to 3 bases and at J to 0 bases, leaving 6 bases not matched to a gene. The CDR3 length is 16 residues. Germline lookup yields CDR1 SGHNT and CDR2 YENEEA. CDR3 sequence (DNA): TGTGCCAGCAGCTTTTTTACAGGGGGTTTGAACACTGAAGCTTTCTTT. Protein product: CASSFFTGGLNTEAFF.

V gene TRBV6-2 or TRBV6-3 combines with J gene TRBJ2-2, with a tentative D call TRBD1 (5 bases). This CDR3 spans 15 amino acids. Trimming removed 4 bases at V and 5 bases at J, with 14 bases between. In germline, CDR1 is MNHEY, CDR2 SVGEGT. CDR3 loop: CASSLVPPGTGELFF. The CDR3 nucleotides are TGTGCCAGCAGTTTAGTTCCCCCAGGGACCGGGGAGCTGTTTTTT.

The V gene is TRBV6-6, the J gene TRBJ2-7; weak D call: TRBD1 (5 bases). There are 12 residues in the CDR3. CDR1 and CDR2 (germline): MNHNY, SVGAGI (reference sequence). The V end lost 5 bases, the J end lost 3 bases, and 8 bases lay between the germline ends. The CDR3 sequence is CASSGQGYEQYF. DNA of the CDR3: TGTGCCAGCAGTGGACAAGGCTACGAGCAGTACTTC.

This rearrangement joins TRBV5-6 to TRBJ2-3; 7 bases are shared with TRBD2. The CDR3 sequence is 15 residues long. CDR1 and CDR2 from the germline V gene are SGHDT and YYEEEE. V gave up 3 bases and J gave up 5 bases; unmatched junction bases: 9. The CDR3, as DNA: TGTGCCAGCAGCTCAGACGTACTAGCGATAGATACGCAGTATTTT. The encoded protein is CASSSDVLAIDTQYF.